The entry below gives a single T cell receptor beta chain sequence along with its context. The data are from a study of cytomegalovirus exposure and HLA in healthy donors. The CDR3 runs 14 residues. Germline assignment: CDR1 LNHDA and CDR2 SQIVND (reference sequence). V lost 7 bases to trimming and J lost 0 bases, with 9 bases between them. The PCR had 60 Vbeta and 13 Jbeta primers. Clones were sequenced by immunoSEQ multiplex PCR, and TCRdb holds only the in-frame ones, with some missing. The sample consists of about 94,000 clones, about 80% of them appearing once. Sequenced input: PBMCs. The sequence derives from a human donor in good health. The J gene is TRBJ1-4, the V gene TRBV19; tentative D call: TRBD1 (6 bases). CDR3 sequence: CASTQGTTNEKLFF. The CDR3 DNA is TGTGCCAGTACCCAGGGGACAACTAATGAAAAACTGTTTTTT.